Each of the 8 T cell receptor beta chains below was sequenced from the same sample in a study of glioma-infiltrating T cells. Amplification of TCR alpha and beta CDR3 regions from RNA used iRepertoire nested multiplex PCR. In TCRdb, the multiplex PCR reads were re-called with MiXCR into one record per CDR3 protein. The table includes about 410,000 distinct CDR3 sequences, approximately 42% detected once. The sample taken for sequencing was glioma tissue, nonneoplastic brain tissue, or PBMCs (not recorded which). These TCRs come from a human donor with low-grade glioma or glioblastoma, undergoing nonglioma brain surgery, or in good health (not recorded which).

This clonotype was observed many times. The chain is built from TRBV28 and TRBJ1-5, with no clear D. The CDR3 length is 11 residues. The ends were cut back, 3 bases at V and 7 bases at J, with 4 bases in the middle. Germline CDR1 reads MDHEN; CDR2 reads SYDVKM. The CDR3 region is CASSFFQPQHF. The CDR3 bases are TGTGCCAGCAGTTTTTTCCAGCCCCAGCATTTT. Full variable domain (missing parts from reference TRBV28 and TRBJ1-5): DVKVTQSSRYLVKRTGEKVFLECVQDMDHENMFWYRQDPGLGLRLIYFSYDVKMKEKGDIPEGYSVSREKKERFSLILESASTNQTSMYLCASSFFQPQHFGDGTRLSIL.

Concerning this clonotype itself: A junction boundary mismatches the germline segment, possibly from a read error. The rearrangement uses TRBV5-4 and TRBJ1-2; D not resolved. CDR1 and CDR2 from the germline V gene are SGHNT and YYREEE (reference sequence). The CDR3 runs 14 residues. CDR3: CASNQGVFEDGYTF. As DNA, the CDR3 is TGCGCCAGCAACCAAGGAGTTTTTGAGGATGGCTACACCTTC.

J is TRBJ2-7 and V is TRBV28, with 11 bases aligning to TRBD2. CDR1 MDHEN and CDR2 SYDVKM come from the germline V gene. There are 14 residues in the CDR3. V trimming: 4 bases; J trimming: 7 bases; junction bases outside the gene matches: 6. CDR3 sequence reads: CASSYTSGSPEQYF. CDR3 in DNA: TGTGCCAGCAGTTATACTAGCGGGAGTCCTGAGCAGTACTTC.

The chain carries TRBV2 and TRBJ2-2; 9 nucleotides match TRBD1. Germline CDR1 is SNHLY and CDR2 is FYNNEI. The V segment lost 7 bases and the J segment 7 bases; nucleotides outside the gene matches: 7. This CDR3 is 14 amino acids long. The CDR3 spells CASTKTGGIGELFF. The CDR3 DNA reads TGTGCCAGCACCAAGACAGGGGGAATCGGGGAGCTGTTTTTT.

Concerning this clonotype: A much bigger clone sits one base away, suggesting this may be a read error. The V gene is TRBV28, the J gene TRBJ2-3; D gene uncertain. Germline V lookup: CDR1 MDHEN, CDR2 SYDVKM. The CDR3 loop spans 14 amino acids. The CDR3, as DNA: TGTACCAGCAGTGATCCTTACTACACAGATACGCAGTATTTT. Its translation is CTSSDPYYTDTQYF.

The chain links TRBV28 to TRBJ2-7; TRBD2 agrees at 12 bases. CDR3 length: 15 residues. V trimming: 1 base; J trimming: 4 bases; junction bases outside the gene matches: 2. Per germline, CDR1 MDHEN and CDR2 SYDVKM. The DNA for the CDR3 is TGTGCCAGCAGTTTATCGACTAGCGGGAGTTACGAGCAGTACTTC. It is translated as CASSLSTSGSYEQYF.

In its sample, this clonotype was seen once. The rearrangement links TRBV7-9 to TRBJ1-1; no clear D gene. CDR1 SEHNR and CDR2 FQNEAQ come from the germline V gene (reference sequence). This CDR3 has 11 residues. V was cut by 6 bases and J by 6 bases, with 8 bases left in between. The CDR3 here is CASRRGAEAFF. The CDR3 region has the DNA TGTGCCAGCAGACGCGGGGCTGAAGCTTTCTTT. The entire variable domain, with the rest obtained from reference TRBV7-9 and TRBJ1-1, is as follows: DTGVSQNPRHKITKRGQNVTFRCDPISEHNRLYWYRQTLGQGPEFLTYFQNEAQLEKSRLLSDRFSAERPKGSFSTLEIQRTEQGDSAMYLCASRRGAEAFFGQGTRLTVV.

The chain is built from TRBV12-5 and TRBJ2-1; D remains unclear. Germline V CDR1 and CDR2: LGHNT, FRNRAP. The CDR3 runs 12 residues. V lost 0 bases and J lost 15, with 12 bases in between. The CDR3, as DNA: TGTGCTAGTGGTTTGGTCTACGGAGTGCCGTTCTTC. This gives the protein CASGLVYGVPFF.